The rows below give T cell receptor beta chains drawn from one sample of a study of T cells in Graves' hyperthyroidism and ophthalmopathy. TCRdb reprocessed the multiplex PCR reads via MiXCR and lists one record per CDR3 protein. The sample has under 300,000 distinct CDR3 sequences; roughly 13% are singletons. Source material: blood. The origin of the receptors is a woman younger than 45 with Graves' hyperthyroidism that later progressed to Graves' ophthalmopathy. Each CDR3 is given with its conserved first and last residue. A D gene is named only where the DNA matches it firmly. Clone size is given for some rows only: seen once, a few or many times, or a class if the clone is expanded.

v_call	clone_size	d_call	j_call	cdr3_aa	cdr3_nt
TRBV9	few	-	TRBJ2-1	CASSVGGSEQFF	TGTGCCAGCAGCGTAGGGGGAAGTGAGCAGTTCTTC
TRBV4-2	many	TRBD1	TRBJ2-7	CASSQGDRRSHEQYF	TGTGCCAGCAGCCAGGGGGACAGGAGGTCTCACGAGCAGTACTTC
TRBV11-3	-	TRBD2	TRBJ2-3	CVSSLAGGLTDTQYF	TGTGTCAGCAGCTTGGCGGGAGGGCTCACAGATACGCAGTATTTT
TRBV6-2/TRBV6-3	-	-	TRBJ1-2	CANSYDSYGYTF	TGTGCCAACAGTTACGACAGCTATGGCTACACCTTC
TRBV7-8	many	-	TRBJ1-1	CASSPFGDTPTEAFF	TGTGCCAGCAGCCCCTTCGGGGACACACCGACTGAAGCTTTCTTT
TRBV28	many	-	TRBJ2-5	CASSLGSGKETQYF	TGTGCCAGCAGTTTAGGTAGCGGCAAAGAGACCCAGTACTTC
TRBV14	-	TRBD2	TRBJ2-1	CASSQPTGTRGPNEQFF	TGTGCCAGCAGCCAACCAACCGGGACTAGGGGACCTAATGAGCAGTTCTTC
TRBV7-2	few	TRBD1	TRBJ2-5	CASSQTRGPETQYF	TGTGCCAGCAGCCAAACCAGGGGGCCAGAGACCCAGTACTTC
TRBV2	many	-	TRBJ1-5	CATKESSNQPQHF	TGTGCCACCAAGGAAAGTTCGAATCAGCCCCAGCATTTT
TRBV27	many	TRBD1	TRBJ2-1	CASSPDGQGSLNEQFF	TGTGCCAGCAGCCCCGACGGACAGGGAAGTTTGAATGAGCAGTTCTTC
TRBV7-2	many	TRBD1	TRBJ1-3	CASSATGTGAGNTIYF	TGTGCCAGCAGCGCAACCGGGACAGGGGCTGGAAACACCATATATTTT
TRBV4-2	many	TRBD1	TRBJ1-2	CASSLRTGGAEGYTF	TGTGCCAGCAGCCTCAGGACAGGGGGCGCAGAGGGCTACACCTTC
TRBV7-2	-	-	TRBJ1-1	CASSFRWDGTEAFF	TGTGCCAGCAGCTTTAGATGGGACGGCACTGAAGCTTTCTTT
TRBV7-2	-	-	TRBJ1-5	CASSLGAGVIQPQHF	TGTGCCAGCAGCTTAGGTGCAGGGGTGATTCAGCCCCAGCATTTT
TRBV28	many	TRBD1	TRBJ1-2	CASSRGQGYGYTF	TGTGCCAGCAGCCGGGGACAGGGCTATGGCTACACCTTC
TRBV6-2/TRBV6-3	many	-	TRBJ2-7	CASTQRVRADEQYF	TGTGCCAGCACCCAACGGGTCAGGGCCGACGAGCAGTACTTC
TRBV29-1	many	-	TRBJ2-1	CSGYYNEQFF	TGCAGCGGTTATTACAATGAGCAGTTCTTC
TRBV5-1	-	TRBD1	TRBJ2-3	CASSLGQGLSTDTQYF	TGTGCCAGCAGCCTAGGACAGGGCTTGAGCACAGATACGCAGTATTTT
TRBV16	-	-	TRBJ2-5	CASSRAGRGAQETQYF	TGTGCCAGCAGCCGAGCAGGGAGAGGGGCCCAAGAGACCCAGTACTTC
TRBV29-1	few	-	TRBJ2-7	CGAGKGAGEQYF	TGCGGCGCGGGGAAAGGGGCCGGGGAGCAGTACTTC
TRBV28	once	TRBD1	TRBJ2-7	CASSSADRRTGAYEQYF	TGTGCCAGCAGTTCCGCGGACAGGCGGACAGGAGCCTACGAGCAGTACTTC
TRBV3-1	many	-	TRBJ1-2	CASSQTELESGYTF	TGTGCCAGCAGCCAAACAGAACTCGAGAGTGGCTACACCTTC
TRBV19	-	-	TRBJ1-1	CASSIDQGRMNTEAFF	TGTGCCAGTAGTATAGATCAGGGGAGGATGAACACTGAAGCTTTCTTT
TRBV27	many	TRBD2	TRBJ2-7	CASSPGLNYEQYF	TGTGCCAGCAGTCCGGGACTAAACTACGAGCAGTACTTC
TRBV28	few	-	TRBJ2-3	CASSLEQGTDTQYF	TGTGCCAGCAGTTTGGAACAGGGAACAGATACGCAGTATTTT
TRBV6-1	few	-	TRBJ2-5	CASSLDRHPGTQYF	TGTGCCAGCAGCTTGGACAGACACCCGGGGACCCAGTACTTC
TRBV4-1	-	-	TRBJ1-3	CASSQVSRAGNTIYF	TGCGCCAGCAGCCAAGTCTCCAGGGCGGGAAACACCATATATTTT
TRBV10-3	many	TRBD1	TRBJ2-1	CAIRGTGSLTYNEQFF	TGTGCCATCAGGGGGACAGGGAGCTTGACCTACAATGAGCAGTTCTTC
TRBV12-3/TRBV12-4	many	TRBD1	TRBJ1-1	CASSRQAGQGAFF	TGTGCCAGCAGCCGCCAGGCCGGACAGGGAGCTTTCTTT
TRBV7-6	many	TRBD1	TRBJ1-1	CASSFGTGDMNTEAFF	TGTGCCAGCAGCTTCGGGACAGGAGACATGAACACTGAAGCTTTCTTT
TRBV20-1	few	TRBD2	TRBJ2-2	CSARPNGGLAILTGELFF	TGCAGTGCTAGACCTAATGGGGGACTAGCGATACTAACCGGGGAGCTGTTTTTT
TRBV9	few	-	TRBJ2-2	CASSPKSVGNTGELFF	TGTGCCAGCAGCCCAAAGTCGGTAGGGAACACCGGGGAGCTGTTTTTT
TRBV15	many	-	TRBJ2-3	CATSASRGGADTQYF	TGTGCCACCAGCGCATCCCGAGGAGGGGCAGATACGCAGTATTTT
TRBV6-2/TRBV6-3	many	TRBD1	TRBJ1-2	CASSYRTGYGYTF	TGTGCCAGCAGTTACAGGACAGGCTATGGCTACACCTTC
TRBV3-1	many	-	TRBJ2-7	CASSHTGEGEQYF	TGTGCCAGCAGCCATACAGGGGAGGGCGAGCAGTACTTC
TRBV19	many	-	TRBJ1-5	CASNPAGGRGQPQHF	TGTGCCAGTAATCCCGCCGGGGGGCGCGGGCAGCCCCAGCATTTT
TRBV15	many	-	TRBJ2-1	CATSSASAQEQFF	TGTGCCACCAGCAGTGCTAGCGCACAGGAGCAGTTCTTC
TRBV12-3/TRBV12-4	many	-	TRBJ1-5	CASSQGHSNQPQHF	TGTGCCAGCAGTCAAGGTCACAGCAATCAGCCCCAGCATTTT
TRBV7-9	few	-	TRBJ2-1	CASSQTEAYQFF	TGTGCCAGCAGCCAAACGGAGGCTTATCAGTTCTTC
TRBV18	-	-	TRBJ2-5	CASSPKQIQETQYF	TGTGCCAGCTCACCCAAGCAGATCCAAGAGACCCAGTACTTC
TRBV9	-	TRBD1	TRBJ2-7	CASSEGQGAHEQYF	TGTGCCAGCAGCGAAGGACAGGGGGCACACGAGCAGTACTTC
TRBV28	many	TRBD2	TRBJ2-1	CASSAPGGGGYNEQFF	TGTGCCAGCAGCGCCCCCGGTGGCGGGGGATACAATGAGCAGTTCTTC
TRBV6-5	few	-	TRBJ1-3	CASSYSLQGSGNTIYF	TGTGCCAGCAGTTACTCCCTCCAGGGTTCCGGAAACACCATATATTTT
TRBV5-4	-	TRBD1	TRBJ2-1	CASSTRQGDNEQFF	TGTGCCAGCAGCACCCGACAGGGGGACAATGAGCAGTTCTTC
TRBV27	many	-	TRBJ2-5	CASSLSSVETQYF	TGTGCCAGCAGTTTATCTAGCGTGGAGACCCAGTACTTC
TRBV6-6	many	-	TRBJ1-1	CASSYPPPGMNTEAFF	TGTGCCAGCAGTTACCCTCCCCCCGGGATGAACACTGAAGCTTTCTTT
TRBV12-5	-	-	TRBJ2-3	CASGVSGTLGGQYF	TGTGCTAGTGGGGTCTCCGGGACACTGGGCGGGCAGTATTTT
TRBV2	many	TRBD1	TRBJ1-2	CASSGQGGSYGYTF	TGTGCCAGCAGCGGACAGGGGGGCTCCTATGGCTACACCTTC
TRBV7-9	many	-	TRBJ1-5	CASSLSGTDSNQPQHF	TGTGCCAGCAGCTTAAGTGGTACGGATAGCAATCAGCCCCAGCATTTT
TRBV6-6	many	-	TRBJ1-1	CASSYSKYQGLEAFF	TGTGCCAGCAGTTACTCGAAGTACCAGGGTCTTGAAGCTTTCTTT
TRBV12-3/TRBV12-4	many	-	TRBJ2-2	CASSFGGPGDTGELFF	TGTGCCAGCAGTTTTGGGGGGCCGGGGGACACCGGGGAGCTGTTTTTT
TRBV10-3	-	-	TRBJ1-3	CAIRAGDSGNTIYF	TGTGCCATCAGAGCGGGCGATTCTGGAAACACCATATATTTT
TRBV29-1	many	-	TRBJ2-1	CSALPYRGPQRGSYNEQFF	TGCAGCGCTCTCCCTTACAGGGGCCCCCAGCGGGGCTCCTACAATGAGCAGTTCTTC